These 8 T cell receptor beta chains were sequenced from one sample in a study of shared clonotypes between healthy human individuals. The assay was immunoSEQ multiplex PCR, and TCRdb's table has in-frame clones only and misses some. The sample includes 400,000 or so clones, roughly 96% of them seen just once. The sample was memory CD8+ T cells sorted from blood. This sample's subset: CD45RO+ cells pooled with CCR7-negative TemRA cells. These receptors all come from a young man in good health.

Details on this clone: The same CDR3 is also encoded by other DNA sequences in this sample. The J gene is TRBJ2-3, the V gene TRBV6-1; TRBD2 is a possible D gene (5 bases). The length of the CDR3 is 13 residues. Trimming took off 0 bases at V and 6 bases at J, with 7 bases between the two ends. Germline CDR1 is MNHNS and CDR2 is SASEGT. CDR3 region: CASSEARRDTQYF. CDR3 DNA: TGTGCCAGCAGTGAAGCGCGGAGGGATACGCAGTATTTT.

The chain joins TRBV10-3 to TRBJ1-2; possibly TRBD1 for D (5 bases). The CDR3 is made up of 14 amino acids. Germline-derived CDR1 and CDR2 are ENHRY and SYGVKD. V gave up 3 bases and J gave up 8 bases, with 16 bases separating them. CDR3 nucleotides: TGTGCCATCAGTGAAAGAAGTCAGGGAAGGGGCTACACCTTC. Its translation: CAISERSQGRGYTF.

This clone has just one count. This chain uses TRBV5-6 with TRBJ1-2, with 10 bases aligning to TRBD1. J was trimmed by 3 bases and V by 0 bases; bases with no gene match: 8. In germline, CDR1 is SGHDT, CDR2 YYEEEE. This CDR3 contains 17 residues. The CDR3 DNA sequence: TGTGCCAGCAGCTTGGTTCTCTGGACAGGGGGGTACTATGGCTACACCTTC. It specifies CASSLVLWTGGYYGYTF.

This clone was seen a single time. The CDR3 region is CASTVGNHGYTF. DNA of the CDR3: TGTGCCAGCACGGTAGGAAACCACGGCTACACCTTC. This chain uses TRBV28 with TRBJ1-2; D uncertain. The CDR3 contains 12 residues. V was shortened by 7 bases and J by 8 bases, with 14 bases between the two germline ends. The V gene's germline CDR1 is MDHEN and CDR2 SYDVKM.

This sequence joins TRBV6-5 and TRBJ1-1; D is possibly TRBD1 (6 bases). Germline V gives CDR1 MNHEY, CDR2 SVGAGI. This CDR3 has 14 amino acids. V shed 6 bases and J shed 1 base, with 12 bases lying between them. The CDR3 bases are TGTGCCAGCAGCCGCTCGACAGGGAACACTGAAGCTTTCTTT. It encodes CASSRSTGNTEAFF.

This rearrangement joins TRBV19 to TRBJ2-7; the match to TRBD1 covers 9 bases. After removal of 5 bases from V and 1 base from J, the junction contained 6 bases not matched to a gene. This CDR3 spans 15 amino acids. CDR1 and CDR2 (germline): LNHDA, SQIVND (reference sequence). The chain's CDR3 is CASSDRQGGSYEQYF. CDR3 nucleotides: TGTGCCAGTAGTGACAGACAGGGGGGATCCTACGAGCAGTACTTC.

This clone was counted a single time. The chain joins TRBV10-2 to TRBJ2-3; 7 nucleotides align to TRBD2. V was pared by 0 bases and J by 0 bases, with 6 bases of the junction left unmatched. CDR1 and CDR2 (germline): WSHSY, SAAADI. CDR3 size: 17 residues. The CDR3: CASSESWGGGSTDTQYF. CDR3 DNA sequence: TGCGCCAGCAGTGAGTCGTGGGGCGGGGGTAGCACAGATACGCAGTATTTT.

V usage is TRBV29-1 and J usage is TRBJ1-5; 10 bases match TRBD1. Germline values: CDR1 SQVTM, CDR2 ANQGSEA. V lost 4 bases to trimming and J lost 6 bases; unmatched junction nucleotides: 3. This CDR3 contains 13 residues. CDR3 sequence reads: CSVGTGGPQPQHF. CDR3 coding DNA: TGCAGCGTTGGGACAGGGGGTCCTCAGCCCCAGCATTTT.